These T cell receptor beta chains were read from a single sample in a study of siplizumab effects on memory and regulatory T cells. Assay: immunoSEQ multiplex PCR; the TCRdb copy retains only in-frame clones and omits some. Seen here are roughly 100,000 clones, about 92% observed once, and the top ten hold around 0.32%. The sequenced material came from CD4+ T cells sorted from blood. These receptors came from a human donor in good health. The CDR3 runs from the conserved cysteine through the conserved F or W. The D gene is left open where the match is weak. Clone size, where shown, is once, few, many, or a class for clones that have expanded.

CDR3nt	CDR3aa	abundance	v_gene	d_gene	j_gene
TGTGCCAGCAGCTTGTCTAGCGGGGGGTACAATGAGCAGTTCTTC	CASSLSSGGYNEQFF	.	TRBV11-2	TRBD2	TRBJ2-1
TGTGCCAGCAGATCTAACGGGGGCCATGGCTACACCTTC	CASRSNGGHGYTF	.	TRBV6-5	.	TRBJ1-2
TGTGCCAGCAGCTTACAGGGTTCCCAGCCCCAGCATTTT	CASSLQGSQPQHF	few	TRBV7-2	.	TRBJ1-5
TGTGCCAGCAAGGCTAGCGGGGGGGCAGATACGCAGTATTTT	CASKASGGADTQYF	.	TRBV6-5	TRBD2	TRBJ2-3
TGTGCCAGCAGCTCGGACAGGGGGGGCGGCTACACCTTC	CASSSDRGGGYTF	once	TRBV11-2	TRBD1	TRBJ1-2
TGCGCCAGCAGCCAAGGGGACAGGTACAATGATGAGCAGTTCTTC	CASSQGDRYNDEQFF	.	TRBV4-3	TRBD1	TRBJ2-1
TGTGCCAGCAGCGTAGCGGAGGGGGGTACCGGGGAGCTGTTTTTT	CASSVAEGGTGELFF	once	TRBV9	.	TRBJ2-2
TGTGCCAGCAGCGTAGGAGGGGATACGGCCGCAAATACGCAGTATTTT	CASSVGGDTAANTQYF	.	TRBV9	.	TRBJ2-3
TGTGCCTGGAGTCGACCCGCTTCATTGAACACTGAAGCTTTCTTT	CAWSRPASLNTEAFF	.	TRBV30	.	TRBJ1-1
TGCGCCAGCAACCTCGGGCAGGCCGTCAATGAGCAGTTCTTC	CASNLGQAVNEQFF	.	TRBV5-1	.	TRBJ2-1
TGTGCCAGTAGTATAGGTCAGGATCCCCCCGAGCAGTACTTC	CASSIGQDPPEQYF	many	TRBV19	.	TRBJ2-7
TGCGCCAGCAGCTTGGAAGCTAGTGGGTCTGCGGAGACCCAGTACTTC	CASSLEASGSAETQYF	.	TRBV5-1	.	TRBJ2-5
TGTGCCAGCAGCGTAGACGCCGGGGGCTACAATGAGCAGTTCTTC	CASSVDAGGYNEQFF	.	TRBV9	.	TRBJ2-1
TGTGCCACAACAGGGGAACCAGATACGCAGTATTTT	CATTGEPDTQYF	.	TRBV25-1	TRBD1	TRBJ2-3
TGTGCCAGCTCACCATTACCCCTAGCGGCGGGAGTGACAGATACGCAGTATTTT	CASSPLPLAAGVTDTQYF	.	TRBV18	TRBD2	TRBJ2-3
TGCGCCAGCAGCCGGTCCCAGAATAATGAAAAACTGTTTTTT	CASSRSQNNEKLFF	.	TRBV5-1	.	TRBJ1-4
TGTGCCAGCAGCTTAGCAGGGCGGGGGTACCAAGAGACCCAGTACTTC	CASSLAGRGYQETQYF	.	TRBV7-8	TRBD2	TRBJ2-5
TGTGCCAGCAGGGGCCCCGGCGGAGAGACCCAGTACTTC	CASRGPGGETQYF	.	TRBV6-1	.	TRBJ2-5
TGTGCCAGCACCCGGGACGGGGGATCTGAAAAACTGTTTTTT	CASTRDGGSEKLFF	once	TRBV2	.	TRBJ1-4
TGTGCCAGCAACGAGAGGGGGGTCGGCTACACCTTC	CASNERGVGYTF	few	TRBV6-5	.	TRBJ1-2
TGTGCCAGCCAACCATCGGCGGGAAGCTCCTACAATGAGCAGTTCTTC	CASQPSAGSSYNEQFF	.	TRBV6-6	.	TRBJ2-1